What follows are 9 T cell receptor beta chains derived from one specimen sequenced in a study of T cells in localized non-small cell lung cancer. Generated by immunoSEQ multiplex PCR, the TCRdb table keeps only in-frame clones and is missing some. This sample has about 1,500 clones; roughly 21% occur once, and the top ten carry more than 20%. The specimen comprised normal lung tissue next to the tumor, sampled before any cancer treatment. These receptors originate from a man aged 40-75 years with stage III lung adenocarcinoma.

This rearrangement joins TRBV7-1 to TRBJ2-5, with D perhaps matching TRBD1 (5 bases). TRBV7-1 carries the ORF label, with uncertain function. The CDR3 length is 13 residues. V shed 5 bases and J shed 5 bases, with 12 bases lying between them. The chain's CDR3 is CASSQGVWETQYF. The CDR3 DNA follows: TGTGCCAGCAGCCAGGGCGTCTGGGAGACCCAGTACTTC.

The chain joins TRBV19 to TRBJ2-1, with 7 nucleotides matching TRBD1. V shed 1 base and J 2 bases; nucleotides not matched to a gene: 11. In germline, CDR1 is LNHDA, CDR2 SQIVND (reference sequence). This CDR3 region has 18 residues. The CDR3 region is CASSIAPGQKSTYNEQFF. CDR3 bases: TGTGCCAGTAGTATAGCCCCGGGACAGAAATCAACCTACAATGAGCAGTTCTTC.

The chain employs TRBV19 and TRBJ2-7; D is uncertain. CDR1 is LNHDA, CDR2 SQIVND, per germline (reference sequence). Between the trimmed V and J ends, which lost 6 bases and 0 bases, there was a span of 12 bases. The CDR3 covers 14 residues. CDR3: CASSDSDGSYEQYF. In DNA form, the CDR3 reads TGTGCCAGTAGCGACTCCGACGGCTCCTACGAGCAGTACTTC.

In its sample, this clone is medium-sized. The chain's CDR3 is CASSLRRNSNQPQHF. CDR3 nucleotide sequence: TGTGCCAGCAGCCTGAGACGGAATAGCAATCAGCCCCAGCATTTT. This chain links TRBV11-3 with TRBJ1-5; D remains unclear. The CDR3 extends over 15 amino acids. Germline values: CDR1 SGHNT, CDR2 YENEEA. V gave up 5 bases and J gave up 0 bases, with 11 bases separating them.

This clone was seen a handful of times. The chain combines TRBV10-3 with TRBJ1-1, with a possible D match to TRBD1 (6 bases). The CDR3 contains 13 residues. CDR1 is ENHRY and CDR2 is SYGVKD in the germline V gene. V was cut by 0 bases and J by 8 bases, with 10 bases left in between. For the CDR3, the DNA is TGTGCCATCAGTGAGTCTTGGGGGCTGGAAGCTTTCTTT. It codes for CAISESWGLEAFF.

The V and J genes are TRBV18 and TRBJ1-6, with D unclear. Per the germline V gene, CDR1 is KGHSH and CDR2 is LQKENI. The CDR3 has 18 residues. The V end lost 5 bases, the J end lost 8 bases, and 25 bases lay between the germline ends. CDR3 amino acids: CASSSRAKVGGWDSPLHF. DNA for the CDR3: TGTGCCAGCTCATCGAGAGCTAAAGTTGGAGGGTGGGATTCACCCCTCCACTTT.

The chain employs TRBV19 and TRBJ2-7; 8 bases fit TRBD1. With V trimmed by 5 bases and J by 3 bases, 3 bases remained unmatched. Germline V gives CDR1 LNHDA, CDR2 SQIVND (reference sequence). The CDR3 consists of 13 residues. CDR3 in amino acids: CASSHGQGYEQYF. DNA of the CDR3: TGTGCCAGTAGTCACGGACAGGGCTACGAGCAGTACTTC.

The chain uses TRBV19 and TRBJ2-1; D perhaps matches TRBD2 (6 bases). V was shortened by 4 bases and J by 2 bases, with 12 bases between the two germline ends. CDR1 and CDR2 from the germline V gene are LNHDA and SQIVND (reference sequence). The CDR3 totals 15 residues. CDR3 nucleotides: TGTGCCAGTAGTAGGGTGGGGGGAACCTACAATGAGCAGTTCTTC. Translation gives CASSRVGGTYNEQFF.

The table lists this clone with a few counts. The chain is built from TRBV30 and TRBJ2-6, with 9 bases lining up with TRBD1. V shed 8 bases, J shed 9 bases, and the junction held 11 bases outside the gene matches. This CDR3 region has 14 residues. The V gene's germline CDR1 is GTSNPN and CDR2 SVGIG (reference sequence). The CDR3 is CARQAGQGVNVLTF. The CDR3 nucleotides are TGTGCCCGACAGGCGGGACAGGGTGTCAACGTCCTGACTTTC. Complete variable domain (other parts from reference TRBV30 and TRBJ2-6): SQTIHQWPATLVQPVGSPLSLECTVEGTSNPNLYWYRQAAGRGLQLLFYSVGIGQISSEVPQNLSASRPQDRQFILSSKKLLLSDSGFYLCARQAGQGVNVLTFGAGSRLTVL.